Described below is a single T cell receptor beta chain sequence and its context. Its antigen is as yet unknown. CDR1 and CDR2 from the germline V gene are SGHTA and FQGTGA. The V segment lost 6 bases and the J segment 10 bases; nucleotides outside the gene matches: 11. This CDR3 has 15 residues. This sample stems from a study of cytomegalovirus exposure and HLA in healthy donors. Study background: Of the donors genotyped, several hundred in all, 65% to 90% fell in the Caucasian-associated ancestry cluster.

Primers: 60 Vbeta forward and 13 Jbeta reverse. Here immunoSEQ multiplex PCR was the method, and the copy in TCRdb shows in-frame clones only, minus some. The sample carries around 200,000 clones, 82% recorded once. Study observations and caveats: Sequencing depth roughly uniform across donors was assumed in presence/absence analyses. In a later analysis, TCR beta V- and J-gene trimming was associated with a missense DCLRE1C variant. Follow-up analysis found HLA locus-dependent TCR association rates, highest for DRB1 and lowest for HLA-C.

The sample comprised PBMCs. The receptor comes from a middle-aged man in good health and CMV-seropositive. The rearrangement joins TRBV7-3 to TRBJ2-1; 11 bases align to TRBD1. The CDR3 loop is CASSYQPGQGGEQFF. The CDR3 DNA is TGTGCCAGCAGTTACCAACCGGGACAGGGGGGCGAGCAGTTCTTC.